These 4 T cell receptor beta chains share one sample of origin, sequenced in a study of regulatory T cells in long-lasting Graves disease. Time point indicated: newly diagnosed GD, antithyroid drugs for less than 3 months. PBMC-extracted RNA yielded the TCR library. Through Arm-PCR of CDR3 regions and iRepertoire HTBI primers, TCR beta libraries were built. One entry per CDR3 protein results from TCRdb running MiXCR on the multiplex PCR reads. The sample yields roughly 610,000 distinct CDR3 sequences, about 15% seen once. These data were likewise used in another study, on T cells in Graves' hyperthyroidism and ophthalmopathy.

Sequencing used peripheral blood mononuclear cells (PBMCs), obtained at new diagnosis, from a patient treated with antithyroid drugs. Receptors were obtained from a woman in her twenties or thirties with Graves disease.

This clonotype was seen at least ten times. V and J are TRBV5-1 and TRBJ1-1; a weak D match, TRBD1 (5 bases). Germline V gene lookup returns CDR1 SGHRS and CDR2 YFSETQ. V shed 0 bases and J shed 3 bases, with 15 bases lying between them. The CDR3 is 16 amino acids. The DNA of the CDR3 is TGCGCCAGCAGCTTGGTTGGGGGAGAGTGGGACACTGAAGCTTTCTTT. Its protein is CASSLVGGEWDTEAFF.

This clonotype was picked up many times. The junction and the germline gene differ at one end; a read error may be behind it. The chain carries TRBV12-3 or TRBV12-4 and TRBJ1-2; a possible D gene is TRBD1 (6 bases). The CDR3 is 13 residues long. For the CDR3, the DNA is TGTGCCAGCAGCTTAGGAGGGGGGAGCGGCTACACCTTC. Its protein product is CASSLGGGSGYTF.

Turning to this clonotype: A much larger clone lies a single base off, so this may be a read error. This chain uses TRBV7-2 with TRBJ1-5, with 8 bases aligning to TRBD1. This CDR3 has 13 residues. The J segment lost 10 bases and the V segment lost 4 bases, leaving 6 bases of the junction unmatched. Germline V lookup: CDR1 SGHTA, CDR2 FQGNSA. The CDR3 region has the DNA TGTGCCAGCAGCTCCCAGACAGGGGAACCCCAGCATTTT. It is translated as CASSSQTGEPQHF.

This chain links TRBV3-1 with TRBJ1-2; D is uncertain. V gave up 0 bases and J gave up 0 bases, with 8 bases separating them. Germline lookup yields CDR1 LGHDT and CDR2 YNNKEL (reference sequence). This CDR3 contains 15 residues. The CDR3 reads CASSQDLGANYGYTF. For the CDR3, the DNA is TGTGCCAGCAGCCAAGATCTCGGCGCTAACTATGGCTACACCTTC.